What follows are 2 T cell receptor beta chains derived from one specimen sequenced in a study of blood T cell repertoires in COVID-19. Repertoires were generated with immunoSEQ multiplex PCR, while TCRdb's copy carries only in-frame clones and drops some. The sample has fewer than 300,000 clones, more than 85% seen once. The specimen sequenced was peripheral blood. These receptors originate from a person in their late teens or twenties with COVID-19, enrolled during active disease.

V and J are TRBV9 and TRBJ2-1; TRBD1 matches at 11 bases. CDR1 and CDR2 (germline): SGDLS, YYNGEE. With 4 bases clipped from V and 2 bases from J, the junction kept 8 bases outside the gene matches. This CDR3 comprises 17 residues. Here the CDR3 reads CASSPHLGQGAYNEQFF. CDR3 sequence (DNA): TGTGCCAGCAGCCCCCACTTGGGACAGGGGGCCTACAATGAGCAGTTCTTC.

The chain couples TRBV6-4 to TRBJ2-7; possibly TRBD2 for D (5 bases). Trimming stripped 0 bases from V and 0 bases from J, with 15 bases between. Per the germline V gene, CDR1 is MRHNA and CDR2 is SNTAGT. This CDR3 is 17 amino acids long. The CDR3, as DNA: TGTGCCAGCAGTGACTCCCCCAGCGGAAACAGCTCCTACGAGCAGTACTTC. Translated, it gives CASSDSPSGNSSYEQYF.